The clone carrying this T cell receptor beta chain has only a few counts. Antigen: not known. This entry is derived from a study of CD8 T cells in ankylosing spondylitis. Using quantitative 5'-RACE with molecular barcodes, the authors made TCR beta libraries. Using its own MiXCR run on the 5' RACE reads, TCRdb lists one record per CDR3 protein. This table has around 33,000 distinct CDR3 sequences, more than 5.5% appearing once. The germline V gene has CDR1 SGHTA and CDR2 FQGNSA. The CDR3 spans 15 residues. V shed 4 bases and J 4 bases; nucleotides not matched to a gene: 9. The study's findings and limits: Disease-linked clones were reportedly significantly enriched in matched ankylosing spondylitis synovial fluid. CD8+ disease-linked clones were present at relatively low frequencies in blood. Roughly 8 highly homologous variants made up a TCR beta motif that seemed to typify ankylosing spondylitis blood.

The sample taken for sequencing was blood, either unsorted or a sorted T cell fraction (not recorded which). The V gene is TRBV7-2, the J gene TRBJ1-2, with 7 bases that match TRBD1. This TCR derives from a male donor with ankylosing spondylitis or in good health (not recorded which). CDR3 sequence reads: CASSSTGEGIYGYTF. CDR3 DNA sequence: TGTGCCAGCAGCTCCACAGGGGAAGGAATCTATGGCTACACCTTC.